Below, 11 T cell receptor beta chains from the same sample are listed, as sequenced in a study of blood T cell repertoires in COVID-19. TCRdb's copy holds only in-frame clones and misses some; the assay was immunoSEQ multiplex PCR. The sample yields 310,000 or so clones, around 90% seen once. Sequencing input: peripheral blood. The source is a woman between 50 and 59 years old who had recovered from COVID-19.

CDR3 sequence reads: CASSPQERELELADTQYF. The CDR3 DNA is TGTGCCAGCTCACCACAGGAGCGGGAGTTGGAGTTGGCAGATACGCAGTATTTT. The chain has TRBV18 and TRBJ2-3; TRBD2 matches at 8 bases. The germline V gene encodes CDR1 KGHSH and CDR2 LQKENI. After removal of 1 base from V and 4 bases from J, the junction contained 13 bases not matched to a gene. This CDR3 comprises 18 residues.

The chain couples TRBV9 to TRBJ2-3; D call uncertain. Deletions cut 0 bases from V and 2 bases from J, with 7 bases between. Looked up from germline, CDR1 is SGDLS and CDR2 is YYNGEE. The CDR3 totals 14 residues. As DNA, the CDR3 is TGTGCCAGCAGCGTAGAAACAGACACAGATACGCAGTATTTT. It specifies CASSVETDTDTQYF.

This clone was detected many times. The chain carries TRBV6-5 and TRBJ2-7; 8 nucleotides line up with TRBD1. The CDR3 runs to 16 residues. Germline loops: CDR1 MNHEY, CDR2 SVGAGI. The trim removed 0 bases at V and 0 bases at J, leaving 4 bases unmatched. In nucleotides, the CDR3 is TGTGCCAGCAGTTACTCCGGCAGGGGGCACTCCTACGAGCAGTACTTC. Translated, it gives CASSYSGRGHSYEQYF.

The J gene is TRBJ2-3, the V gene TRBV5-4, with 8 bases identical to TRBD2. Germline values: CDR1 SGHNT, CDR2 YYREEE (reference sequence). This CDR3 is built from 16 residues. V trimming: 1 base; J trimming: 0 bases; junction bases outside the gene matches: 4. CDR3 DNA: TGTGCCAGCAGCTTGCACTCTAGCGGGAGCACAGATACGCAGTATTTT. It yields the protein CASSLHSSGSTDTQYF.

The chain uses TRBV5-4 and TRBJ1-1; no clear D. The CDR3 is 12 amino acids. Germline V gene lookup returns CDR1 SGHNT and CDR2 YYREEE (reference sequence). V was trimmed by 1 base and J by 8 bases, leaving 9 bases between them. CDR3 region: CASSLWRAEAFF. The CDR3 nucleotides are TGTGCCAGCAGCTTGTGGCGGGCCGAAGCTTTCTTT.

This chain uses TRBV11-2 with TRBJ1-3; D is perhaps TRBD1 (6 bases). The CDR3 contains 17 residues. From germline, CDR1 is SGHAT and CDR2 FQNNGV. V dropped 2 bases and J dropped 2 bases, with 16 bases sitting between them. CDR3 sequence (DNA): TGTGCCAGCAGCTTAACCCTACAGGGTTTAACTGGAAACACCATATATTTT. This encodes CASSLTLQGLTGNTIYF.

This sequence joins TRBV9 and TRBJ1-2, with 11 bases that match TRBD1. V trimming: 4 bases; J trimming: 3 bases; junction bases outside the gene matches: 5. CDR3 length equals 15 residues. Germline values: CDR1 SGDLS, CDR2 YYNGEE. The CDR3 coding sequence is TGTGCCAGCAGCTCGAGGACAGGGGGCGACTATGGCTACACCTTC. It yields the protein CASSSRTGGDYGYTF.

V and J are TRBV28 and TRBJ1-2; a possible D gene is TRBD1 (6 bases). The CDR3 is 16 residues long. V gave up 5 bases and J gave up 6 bases, with 22 bases separating them. Looked up from germline, CDR1 is MDHEN and CDR2 is SYDVKM. This CDR3 reads CASSPPGRGAVNGYTF. In DNA, the CDR3 is TGTGCCAGCAGTCCACCTGGGAGGGGGGCGGTTAATGGCTACACCTTC.

J is TRBJ1-2 and V is TRBV19; 10 nucleotides match TRBD1. CDR1 is LNHDA and CDR2 is SQIVND in the germline V gene (reference sequence). This CDR3 comprises 14 residues. With 3 bases clipped from V and 4 bases from J, the junction kept 2 bases outside the gene matches. The chain's CDR3 is CASSIGTGAYGYTF. The DNA for the CDR3 is TGTGCCAGTAGTATTGGGACAGGGGCCTATGGCTACACCTTC.

In its sample, this clone was seen once. The chain combines TRBV6-2 or TRBV6-3 with TRBJ1-2, with D perhaps TRBD1 (6 bases). V was shortened by 2 bases and J by 0 bases, with 28 bases between the two germline ends. The CDR3 loop spans 21 amino acids. Germline CDR1 MNHEY, CDR2 SVGEGT. The CDR3 bases are TGTGCCAGCAGTTACCCGACTAAAGATCCGACAGGACTTAAGGCTAACTATGGCTACACCTTC. Translating gives CASSYPTKDPTGLKANYGYTF.

The CDR3 sequence: CASSLSTGGPNEQFF. The CDR3 DNA reads TGTGCCAGCAGTTTATCGACGGGGGGGCCGAATGAGCAGTTCTTC. V gene TRBV27 combines with J gene TRBJ2-1, with TRBD2 identical over 8 bases. The CDR3 has 15 amino acids. With V trimmed by 0 bases and J by 7 bases, 5 bases remained unmatched. Germline V gives CDR1 MNHEY, CDR2 SMNVEV (reference sequence).